A selection of T cell receptor beta chains follows, all from one sample in a study of cytomegalovirus exposure and HLA in healthy donors. Clones were sequenced by immunoSEQ multiplex PCR, and TCRdb holds only the in-frame ones, with some missing. The repertoire consists of over 200,000 clones, with 70% to 90% occurring once and the leading ten covering 1% to 1.5%. Sequenced: PBMCs. The receptors stem from a human donor in good health. Both conserved end residues are part of each CDR3. Each record gives: clone size, J gene, V gene, D gene, CDR3 length, CDR3 protein, CDR3 DNA. D genes are given only for firm matches. Some rows have no size entry. The others give once, few or many, or a class for an expanded clone.

once	TRBJ2-3	TRBV7-9	TRBD2	16	CASSLGLAGVADTQYF	TGTGCCAGCAGCTTAGGACTAGCGGGAGTGGCAGATACGCAGTATTTT
-	TRBJ1-1	TRBV2	TRBD1	15	CASSEAGTVGTEAFF	TGTGCCAGCAGTGAGGCGGGGACAGTTGGGACTGAAGCTTTCTTT
-	TRBJ1-5	TRBV28	-	16	CASIPAGFDSNQPQHF	TGTGCCAGCATCCCGGCAGGGTTCGATAGCAATCAGCCCCAGCATTTT
few	TRBJ2-5	TRBV7-6	TRBD2	14	CASSPGSGKETQYF	TGTGCCAGCAGCCCAGGTAGCGGGAAAGAGACCCAGTACTTC
-	TRBJ2-1	TRBV11-3	-	11	CASSKEGEQFF	TGTGCCAGCAGTAAGGAGGGTGAGCAGTTCTTC
-	TRBJ2-7	TRBV7-9	TRBD2	15	CASSLGLAANYEQYF	TGTGCCAGCAGTCTCGGACTAGCGGCGAACTACGAGCAGTACTTC
-	TRBJ2-3	TRBV29-1	-	14	CSVKGTQSTDTQYF	TGCAGCGTCAAAGGGACACAGAGCACAGATACGCAGTATTTT
-	TRBJ2-1	TRBV5-4	-	16	CASSLVFSDGGLEQFF	TGTGCCAGCAGCTTGGTGTTTTCGGATGGAGGTCTTGAGCAGTTCTTC
-	TRBJ2-5	TRBV11-3	-	15	CASSGGGQIQETQYF	TGTGCCAGCAGTGGCGGAGGCCAGATCCAAGAGACCCAGTACTTC
-	TRBJ2-3	TRBV5-4	-	15	CASSLRGIGQDTQYF	TGTGCCAGCAGCTTGAGGGGCATCGGACAAGATACGCAGTATTTT
-	TRBJ2-7	TRBV5-1	TRBD2	19	CASSSRPGSGTSGAYEQYF	TGCGCCAGCAGCAGTAGGCCTGGCTCCGGGACTAGCGGGGCCTACGAGCAGTACTTC
-	TRBJ2-2	TRBV19	-	13	CASSPPARVELFF	TGTGCCAGTAGTCCTCCCGCGCGGGTGGAGCTGTTTTTT
-	TRBJ2-1	TRBV2	-	14	CASRTRGNYNEQFF	TGTGCCAGCAGGACTCGAGGCAACTACAATGAGCAGTTCTTC
-	TRBJ2-2	TRBV4-1	TRBD1	15	CASSQPGQGTGELFF	TGCGCCAGCAGCCAACCGGGACAGGGCACCGGGGAGCTGTTTTTT
-	TRBJ2-5	TRBV5-3	TRBD1	15	CARSPSRDREETQYF	TGTGCCAGAAGCCCGAGCCGGGACAGGGAAGAGACCCAGTACTTC
-	TRBJ2-5	TRBV5-1	TRBD2	17	CASSLAGTSGFQETQYF	TGCGCCAGCAGCTTGGCCGGGACTAGCGGGTTCCAAGAGACCCAGTACTTC
-	TRBJ2-7	TRBV19	-	14	CASSIGGGAYEQYF	TGTGCCAGTAGTATCGGCGGAGGGGCCTACGAGCAGTACTTC